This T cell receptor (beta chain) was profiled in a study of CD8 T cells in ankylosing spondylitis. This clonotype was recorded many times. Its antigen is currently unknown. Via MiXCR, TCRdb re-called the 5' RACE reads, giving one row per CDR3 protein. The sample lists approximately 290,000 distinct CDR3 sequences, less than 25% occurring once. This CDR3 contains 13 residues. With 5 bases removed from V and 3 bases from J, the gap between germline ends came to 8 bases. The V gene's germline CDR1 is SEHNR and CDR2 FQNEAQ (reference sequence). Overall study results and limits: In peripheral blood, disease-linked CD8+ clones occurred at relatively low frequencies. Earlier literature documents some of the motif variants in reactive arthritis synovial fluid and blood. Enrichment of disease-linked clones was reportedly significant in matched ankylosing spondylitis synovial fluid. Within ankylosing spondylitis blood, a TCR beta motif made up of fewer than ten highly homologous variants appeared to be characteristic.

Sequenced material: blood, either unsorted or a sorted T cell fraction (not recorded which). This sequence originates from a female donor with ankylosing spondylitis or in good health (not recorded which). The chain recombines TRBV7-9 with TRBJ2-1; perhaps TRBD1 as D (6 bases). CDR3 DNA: TGTGCCAGCAGCGCCAGGGGCTACAATGAGCAGTTCTTC. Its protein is CASSARGYNEQFF.